Below, 22 T cell receptor beta chains from the same sample are listed, as sequenced in a study of blood T cell repertoires in COVID-19. Only in-frame clones appear in the TCRdb table, and some are missing; sequencing was by immunoSEQ multiplex PCR. The sample contains hundreds of thousands of clones, more than 75% of which appear only once. Input material: PBMCs or T cells enriched from blood (not recorded which). The receptors were gathered from a woman aged 40 to 50 with acute COVID-19.

The V gene is TRBV6-4, the J gene TRBJ1-1; 9 bases are shared with TRBD1. The CDR3 is made up of 17 amino acids. Unmatched junction bases numbered 9, after V lost 1 base and J lost 3 bases. Germline V lookup: CDR1 MRHNA, CDR2 SNTAGT. The CDR3 region is CASSDCTGGAEDTEAFF. CDR3 nucleotides: TGTGCCAGCAGTGACTGTACAGGGGGCGCAGAGGACACTGAAGCTTTCTTT.

The gene calls are TRBV7-2 and TRBJ1-1; the match to TRBD1 covers 9 bases. V was clipped by 2 bases and J by 10 bases; unmatched bases: 8. Looked up from germline, CDR1 is SGHTA and CDR2 is FQGNSA. The CDR3 runs to 14 residues. As DNA, the CDR3 is TGTGCCAGCAGCTTACACAGGGGGCTTAATAGAGCTTTCTTT. It specifies CASSLHRGLNRAFF.

The genes are TRBV4-1 and TRBJ2-7, with 10 nucleotides matching TRBD1. This CDR3 comprises 20 residues. The germline gives CDR1 MGHRA, CDR2 YSYEKL. J lost 5 bases, V lost 0 bases, and 19 bases had no gene match. CDR3: CASSQDMGAPPGTGDHEQYF. CDR3 bases: TGCGCCAGCAGCCAAGATATGGGGGCCCCCCCGGGGACAGGGGACCACGAGCAGTACTTC.

The genes are TRBV6-1 and TRBJ1-2; TRBD1 matches at 9 bases. Germline CDR1 and CDR2: MNHNS and SASEGT. The CDR3 is 14 amino acids. V was clipped by 0 bases and J by 13 bases; unmatched bases: 9. This CDR3 is CASSEARGQGSVTF. In DNA, the CDR3 is TGTGCCAGCAGTGAAGCGCGAGGACAGGGGTCCGTCACCTTC.

The chain uses TRBV7-2 and TRBJ2-3, with D possibly matching TRBD1 (7 bases). V was clipped by 5 bases and J by 1 base, with 16 bases between them. In germline, CDR1 is SGHTA, CDR2 FQGNSA. CDR3 size: 16 residues. The CDR3 nucleotides are TGTGCCAGCAGCCCAGGGGGGCGGAGGGGCACAGATACGCAGTATTTT. The encoded protein is CASSPGGRRGTDTQYF.

J is TRBJ2-2 and V is TRBV7-3; a possible D gene is TRBD1 (6 bases). The V end lost 1 base, the J end lost 6 bases, and 9 bases lay between the germline ends. The germline gives CDR1 SGHTA, CDR2 FQGTGA. The CDR3 has 14 residues. The CDR3 DNA is TGTGCCAGCAGCTTAAACAGGGATCCCGGGGAGCTGTTTTTT. Translating gives CASSLNRDPGELFF.

There are a few counts of this clone. The V gene is TRBV6-5, the J gene TRBJ1-1; 8 bases are a match to TRBD1. The J segment lost 5 bases and the V segment lost 6 bases, leaving 5 bases of the junction unmatched. The CDR3 spans 13 residues. In germline, CDR1 is MNHEY, CDR2 SVGAGI. The CDR3 DNA follows: TGTGCCAGCAGGGACAGGGCGGTAACTGAAGCTTTCTTT. Residues: CASRDRAVTEAFF.

The chain has TRBV28 and TRBJ2-3; TRBD2 matches 14 bases. The CDR3 extends over 16 amino acids. The V segment lost 4 bases and the J segment 2 bases; nucleotides outside the gene matches: 2. Germline V lookup: CDR1 MDHEN, CDR2 SYDVKM. CDR3 coding DNA: TGTGCCAGCAGTTCGGGACTAGCGGGAGTCACAGATACGCAGTATTTT. It yields the protein CASSSGLAGVTDTQYF.

The chain joins TRBV9 to TRBJ2-3; the match to TRBD2 covers 8 bases. The CDR3 runs 17 residues. With 3 bases clipped from V and 1 base from J, the junction kept 10 bases outside the gene matches. CDR1 and CDR2 from the germline V gene are SGDLS and YYNGEE. Here the CDR3 reads CASSGLGAGGGTDTQYF. The CDR3 region has the DNA TGTGCCAGCAGCGGCCTAGGGGCGGGGGGCGGCACAGATACGCAGTATTTT.

The chain joins TRBV29-1 to TRBJ2-7; tentatively, D is TRBD1 (8 bases). The CDR3 totals 13 residues. Germline CDR1 SQVTM, CDR2 ANQGSEA. V shed 2 bases and J shed 3 bases, with 11 bases lying between them. DNA for the CDR3: TGCAGCGTTGAAACAGGGGGGGTCTACGAGCAGTACTTC. The encoded protein is CSVETGGVYEQYF.

CDR3 sequence (DNA): TGTGCCAGCAGTTTTGAGGAGGGGGAGACCCAGTACTTC. It translates to CASSFEEGETQYF. V usage is TRBV12-3 or TRBV12-4 and J usage is TRBJ2-5, with D possibly TRBD2 on 6 matching bases. The CDR3 has 13 residues. The germline V and J ends were trimmed by 3 bases and 5 bases, with 10 bases remaining between them.

This clone was seen a single time. The chain employs TRBV7-9 and TRBJ2-7; TRBD1 agrees at 9 bases. Germline CDR1 reads SEHNR; CDR2 reads FQNEAQ (reference sequence). The ends lost 6 bases at V and 4 bases at J; junction bases unmatched: 10. The CDR3 covers 15 residues. Here the CDR3 reads CASSKPGQGIYEQYF. DNA for the CDR3: TGTGCCAGCAGTAAACCGGGACAGGGAATATACGAGCAGTACTTC. Supplemented by reference TRBV7-9 and TRBJ2-7, the full variable domain reads DTGVSQNPRHKITKRGQNVTFRCDPISEHNRLYWYRQTLGQGPEFLTYFQNEAQLEKSRLLSDRFSAERPKGSFSTLEIQRTEQGDSAMYLCASSKPGQGIYEQYFGPGTRLTVT.

This clone was observed a single time. This chain links TRBV27 with TRBJ1-6; no clear D gene. The CDR3 is 15 amino acids. Looked up from germline, CDR1 is MNHEY and CDR2 is SMNVEV (reference sequence). The V end lost 0 bases, the J end lost 0 bases, and 3 bases lay between the germline ends. DNA of the CDR3: TGTGCCAGCAGTTTATCTAGCTCCTATAATTCACCCCTCCACTTT. It codes for CASSLSSSYNSPLHF.

The V call is TRBV19, the J call TRBJ2-6; D not resolved. Germline CDR1 reads LNHDA; CDR2 reads SQIVND (reference sequence). The CDR3 is 15 amino acids. V lost 3 bases and J 2 bases, leaving 8 bases between the germline ends. The CDR3 here is CASSIATPGANVLTF. The CDR3, as DNA: TGTGCCAGTAGTATCGCCACACCTGGGGCCAACGTCCTGACTTTC.

The chain links TRBV19 to TRBJ1-1; 10 bases fit TRBD1. There are 14 residues in the CDR3. With 6 bases clipped from V and 4 bases from J, the junction kept 5 bases outside the gene matches. From germline, CDR1 is LNHDA and CDR2 SQIVND (reference sequence). DNA for the CDR3: TGTGCCAGTAGACGACAGGGGGCAGGCACTGAAGCTTTCTTT. It specifies CASRRQGAGTEAFF.

The CDR3, as DNA: TGTGCCAGTAGTTCTTCAACAGGGTATGACGAGCAGTACTTC. It translates to CASSSSTGYDEQYF. The rearrangement links TRBV19 to TRBJ2-7; a possible D gene is TRBD1 (6 bases). The CDR3 is 14 residues long. CDR1 is LNHDA, CDR2 SQIVND, per germline (reference sequence). V lost 5 bases to trimming and J lost 5 bases, with 16 bases between them.

The V and J genes are TRBV7-6 and TRBJ1-3; D remains unclear. V was trimmed by 5 bases and J by 0 bases, leaving 14 bases between them. The CDR3 covers 16 residues. Germline lookup yields CDR1 SGHVS and CDR2 FNYEAQ. The CDR3 here is CASSLARVGSGNTIYF. CDR3 bases: TGTGCCAGCAGCCTTGCGCGGGTAGGCTCTGGAAACACCATATATTTT.

The rearrangement links TRBV6-4 to TRBJ2-7; 9 nucleotides line up with TRBD1. The J segment lost 3 bases and the V segment lost 5 bases, leaving 5 bases of the junction unmatched. Germline assignment: CDR1 MRHNA and CDR2 SNTAGT. The CDR3 is 14 residues long. The CDR3 nucleotides read TGTGCCAGCAGTCCCGGGACAGGGAACTACGAGCAGTACTTC. Translating it yields CASSPGTGNYEQYF.

This clone has only a few counts. The V gene is TRBV14, the J gene TRBJ1-1, with D perhaps matching TRBD1 (6 bases). Germline V gene data show CDR1 as SGHDN and CDR2 as FVKESK. The V gene lost 5 bases and the J gene lost 6 bases, with 19 bases spanning the gap. The CDR3 covers 15 residues. The CDR3, as DNA: TGTGCCAGCAGCGTACAGGGATTCGGCAGATCTGAAGCTTTCTTT. This sequence encodes CASSVQGFGRSEAFF.

J is TRBJ1-1 and V is TRBV28, with 7 nucleotides matching TRBD1. V gave up 4 bases and J gave up 1 base; unmatched junction bases: 6. The CDR3 is 15 residues long. From germline, CDR1 is MDHEN and CDR2 SYDVKM. DNA of the CDR3: TGTGCCAGCAGTTCCCCCGAGGGGGCGAACACTGAAGCTTTCTTT. Protein product: CASSSPEGANTEAFF. The variable domain in full, with the rest retrieved from reference TRBV28 and TRBJ1-1, is DVKVTQSSRYLVKRTGEKVFLECVQDMDHENMFWYRQDPGLGLRLIYFSYDVKMKEKGDIPEGYSVSREKKERFSLILESASTNQTSMYLCASSSPEGANTEAFFGQGTRLTVV.

This sequence joins TRBV7-9 and TRBJ1-4; D remains unclear. This CDR3 is 14 amino acids long. The V gene's germline CDR1 is SEHNR and CDR2 FQNEAQ (reference sequence). V was pared by 4 bases and J by 7 bases, with 13 bases between. The CDR3 DNA follows: TGTGCCAGCAGCTACGAACCCAATAGTGAAAAACTGTTTTTT. Translated: CASSYEPNSEKLFF.

V gene TRBV19 combines with J gene TRBJ1-2; D is possibly TRBD1 (6 bases). This CDR3 is 15 amino acids long. V lost 7 bases, J lost 4 bases, and 19 bases lay in between. Germline CDR1 is LNHDA and CDR2 is SQIVND (reference sequence). The CDR3 reads CASTKQGVYLYGYTF. Written as DNA, the CDR3 is TGTGCCAGTACCAAACAGGGTGTCTACCTCTATGGCTACACCTTC.